This T cell receptor (beta chain) was profiled in a study of blood T cell repertoires in COVID-19 (dated by TCRdb to the early 2020s). Notes on the research overall: Samples covering the acute and convalescent phases of COVID-19 were provided by collaborators in the United States, Italy and Spain. The material from the prospective study consisted of cDNA or gDNA derived from T cells, B-cell-depleted T cells, or PBMCs. Subjects who had been exposed to COVID-19, were actively infected with it, or had recovered from it provided the deeply sampled blood TCRbeta repertoires that made up the dataset. A freely available public database, intended as a resource for researchers studying the immune response to SARS-CoV-2, is where the repertoires were released. The samples were drawn from the first 160 participants of the ongoing ImmuneRACE study and from 1,254 subjects provided by 6 global collaborators. Nearly every sample came with metadata listing a de-identified subject ID, COVID-19 status, age in years and sex. HLA class I and class II types, where available, came from metadata supplied by the sample provider rather than from assay-based typing.

V is shortened by 1 base, J by 2 bases, and the region joining them spans 13 bases. The germline V gene gives CDR1 as KGHDR and CDR2 as SFDVKD. The CDR3 runs 16 amino acids, cysteine and phenylalanine included. CDR3 DNA is the only sequence kept; it has 48 bases, read in frame from the first base. Details on this clone: What this receptor recognizes is not known. Base qualities are not at hand, and no much larger clone is one base apart.

The immunoSEQ Assay, a bias-controlled multiplex PCR, was used to amplify TCRbeta CDR3 regions from genomic DNA. Processing in the source paper ran as follows. Nucleated cell counts per sample were estimated from amplification of reference gene primers within the assay. Sequence reads were collapsed and filtered to measure the absolute abundance of every unique TCRbeta CDR3 rearrangement. For each sample, productive Simpson clonality was calculated by taking the square root of Simpson's diversity index across productive rearrangements. Here the immuneACCESS table is served through TCRdb, limited to in-frame sequences with V and J called. Missing clones are a known gap in these copies; in checked studies unresolved V genes cover under half, and the rest lacks a known reason. V, J and clone size were drawn from that table, and D and trimming were deduced from the DNA. Across this sample there are roughly 150,000 clones, with 75% to 90% seen only once. The ten top clones hold roughly 3% of the sample.

What the authors observed across the whole study: The quantity of clinical and demographic metadata differed by source and by participant and was supplied without curation.

Whole blood was collected in K2EDTA tubes by collaborating institutions according to the institutions' own protocols. For TCRbeta analysis, collaborators shipped samples as frozen whole blood, isolated PBMCs, or DNA extracted from either of those sample types. The TCR originated in a woman aged 55-70 years with active COVID-19. Sequencing used peripheral blood. The chain couples TRBV24-1 to TRBJ2-5, and perhaps TRBD1 as D gene, on 6 matching bases. The CDR3 in this case is CATSDFGRGGQETQYF. The DNA sequence is as follows: TGTGCCACCAGTGATTTCGGCAGGGGTGGTCAAGAGACCCAGTACTTC.